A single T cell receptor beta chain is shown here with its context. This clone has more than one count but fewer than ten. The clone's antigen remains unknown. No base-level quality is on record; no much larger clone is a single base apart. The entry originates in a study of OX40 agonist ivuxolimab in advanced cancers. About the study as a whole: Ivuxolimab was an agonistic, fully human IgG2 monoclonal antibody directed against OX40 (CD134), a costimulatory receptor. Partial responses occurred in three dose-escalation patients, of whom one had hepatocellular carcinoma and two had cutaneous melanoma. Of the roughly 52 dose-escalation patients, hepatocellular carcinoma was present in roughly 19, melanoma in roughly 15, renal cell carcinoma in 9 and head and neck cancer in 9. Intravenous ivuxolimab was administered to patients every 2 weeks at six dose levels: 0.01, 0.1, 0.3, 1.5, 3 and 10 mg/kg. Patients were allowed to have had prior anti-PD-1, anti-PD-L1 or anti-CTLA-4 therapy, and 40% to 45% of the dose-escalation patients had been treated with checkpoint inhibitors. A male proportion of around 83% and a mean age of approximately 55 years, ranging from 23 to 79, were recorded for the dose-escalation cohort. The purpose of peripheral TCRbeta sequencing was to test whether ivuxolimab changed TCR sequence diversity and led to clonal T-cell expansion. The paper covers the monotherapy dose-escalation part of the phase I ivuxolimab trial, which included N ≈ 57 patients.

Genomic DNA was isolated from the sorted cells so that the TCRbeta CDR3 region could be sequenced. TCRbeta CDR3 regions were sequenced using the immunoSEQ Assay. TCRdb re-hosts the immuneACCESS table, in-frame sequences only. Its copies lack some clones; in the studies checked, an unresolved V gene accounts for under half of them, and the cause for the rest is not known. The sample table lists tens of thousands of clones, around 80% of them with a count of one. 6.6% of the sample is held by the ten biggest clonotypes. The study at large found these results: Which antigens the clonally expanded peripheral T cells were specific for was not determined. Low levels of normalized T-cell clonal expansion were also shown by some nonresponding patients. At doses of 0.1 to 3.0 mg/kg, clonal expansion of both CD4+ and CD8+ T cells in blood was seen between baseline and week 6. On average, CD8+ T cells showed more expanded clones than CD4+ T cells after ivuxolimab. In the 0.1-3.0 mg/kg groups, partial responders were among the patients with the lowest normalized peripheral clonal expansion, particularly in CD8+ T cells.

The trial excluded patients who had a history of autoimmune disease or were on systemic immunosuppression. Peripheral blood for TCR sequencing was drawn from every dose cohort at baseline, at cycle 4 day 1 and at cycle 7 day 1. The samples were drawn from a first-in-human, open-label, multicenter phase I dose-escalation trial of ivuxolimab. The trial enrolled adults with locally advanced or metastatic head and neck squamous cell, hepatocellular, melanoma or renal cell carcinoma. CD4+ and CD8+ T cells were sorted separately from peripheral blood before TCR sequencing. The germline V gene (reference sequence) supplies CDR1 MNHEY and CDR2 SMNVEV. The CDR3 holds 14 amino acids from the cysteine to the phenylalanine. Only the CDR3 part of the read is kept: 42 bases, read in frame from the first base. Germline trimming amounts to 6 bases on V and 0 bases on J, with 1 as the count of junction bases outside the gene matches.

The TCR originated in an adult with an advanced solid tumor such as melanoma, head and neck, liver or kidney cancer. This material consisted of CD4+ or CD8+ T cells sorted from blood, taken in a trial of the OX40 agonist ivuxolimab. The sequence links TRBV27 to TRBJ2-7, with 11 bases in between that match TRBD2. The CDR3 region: CASRGLADSYEQYF. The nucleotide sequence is TGTGCCAGCAGGGGACTAGCGGACTCCTACGAGCAGTACTTC.